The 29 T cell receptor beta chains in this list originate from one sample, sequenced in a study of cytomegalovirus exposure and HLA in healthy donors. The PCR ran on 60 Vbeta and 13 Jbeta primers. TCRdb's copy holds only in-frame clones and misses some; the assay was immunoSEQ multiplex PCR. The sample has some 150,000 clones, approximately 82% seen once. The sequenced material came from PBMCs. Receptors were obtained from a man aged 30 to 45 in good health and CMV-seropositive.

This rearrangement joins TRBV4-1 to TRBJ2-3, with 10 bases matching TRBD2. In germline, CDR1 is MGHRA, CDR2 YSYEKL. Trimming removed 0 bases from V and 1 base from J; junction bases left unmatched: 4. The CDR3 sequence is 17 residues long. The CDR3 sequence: CASSQEFLAGGTDTQYF. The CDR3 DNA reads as TGCGCCAGCAGCCAAGAGTTCCTAGCGGGGGGCACAGATACGCAGTATTTT.

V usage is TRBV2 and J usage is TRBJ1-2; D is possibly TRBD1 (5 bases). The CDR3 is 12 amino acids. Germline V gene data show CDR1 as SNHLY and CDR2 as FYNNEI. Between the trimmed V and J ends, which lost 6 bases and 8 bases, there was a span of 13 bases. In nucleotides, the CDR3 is TGTGCCAGCAGGGCGGGGGTGGAGGGCTACACCTTC. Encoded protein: CASRAGVEGYTF. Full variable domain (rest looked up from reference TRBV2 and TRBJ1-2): EPEVTQTPSHQVTQMGQEVILRCVPISNHLYFYWYRQILGQKVEFLVSFYNNEISEKSEIFDDQFSVERPDGSNFTLKIRSTKLEDSAMYFCASRAGVEGYTFGSGTRLTVV.

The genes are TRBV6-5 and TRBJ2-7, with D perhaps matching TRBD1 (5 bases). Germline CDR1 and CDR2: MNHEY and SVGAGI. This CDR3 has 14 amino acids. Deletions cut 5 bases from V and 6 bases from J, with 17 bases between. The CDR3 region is CASSNTQQGGEQYF. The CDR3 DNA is TGTGCCAGCAGTAATACCCAGCAGGGTGGCGAGCAGTACTTC.

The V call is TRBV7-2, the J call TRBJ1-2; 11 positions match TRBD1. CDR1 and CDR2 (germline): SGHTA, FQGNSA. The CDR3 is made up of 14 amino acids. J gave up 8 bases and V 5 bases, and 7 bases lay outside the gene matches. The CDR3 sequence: CASSLGQGATGYTF. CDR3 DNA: TGTGCCAGCAGCCTTGGACAGGGGGCGACAGGCTACACCTTC.

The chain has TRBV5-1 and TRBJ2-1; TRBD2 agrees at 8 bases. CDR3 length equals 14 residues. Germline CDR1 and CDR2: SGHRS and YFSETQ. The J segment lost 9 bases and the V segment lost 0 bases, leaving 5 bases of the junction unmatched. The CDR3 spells CASSLGGGNGEQFF. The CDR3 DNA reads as TGCGCCAGCAGCTTGGGCGGGGGGAACGGTGAGCAGTTCTTC.

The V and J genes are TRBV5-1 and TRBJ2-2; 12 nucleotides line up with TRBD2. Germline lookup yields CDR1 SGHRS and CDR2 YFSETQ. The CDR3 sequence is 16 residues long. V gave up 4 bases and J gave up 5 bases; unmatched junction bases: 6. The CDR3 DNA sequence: TGCGCCAGCAGCCCTACTAGCGGGGGGACTACCGGGGAGCTGTTTTTT. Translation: CASSPTSGGTTGELFF.

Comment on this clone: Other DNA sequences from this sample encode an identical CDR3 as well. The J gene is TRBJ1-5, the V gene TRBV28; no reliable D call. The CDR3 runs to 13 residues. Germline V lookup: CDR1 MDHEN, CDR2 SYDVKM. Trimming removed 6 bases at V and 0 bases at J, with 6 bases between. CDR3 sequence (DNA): TGTGCCAGCAGGGCGGATAGCAATCAGCCCCAGCATTTT. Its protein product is CASRADSNQPQHF.

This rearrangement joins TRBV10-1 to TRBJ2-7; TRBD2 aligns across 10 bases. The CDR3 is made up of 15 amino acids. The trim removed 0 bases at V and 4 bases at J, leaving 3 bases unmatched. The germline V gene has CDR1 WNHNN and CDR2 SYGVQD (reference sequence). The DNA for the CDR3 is TGCGCCAGCAGTGAGTCTGGGACTAGCGTATACGAGCAGTACTTC. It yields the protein CASSESGTSVYEQYF.

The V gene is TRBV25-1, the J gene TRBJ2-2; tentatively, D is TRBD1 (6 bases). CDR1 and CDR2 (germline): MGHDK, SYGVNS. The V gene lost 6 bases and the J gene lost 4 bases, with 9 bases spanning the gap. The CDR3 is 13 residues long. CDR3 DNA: TGTGCCAGCAGCTCAGGGGTCACCGGGGAGCTGTTTTTT. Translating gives CASSSGVTGELFF. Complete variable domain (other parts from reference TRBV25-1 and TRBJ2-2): EADIYQTPRYLVIGTGKKITLECSQTMGHDKMYWYQQDPGMELHLIHYSYGVNSTEKGDLSSESTVSRIRTEHFPLTLESARPSHTSQYLCASSSGVTGELFFGEGSRLTVL.

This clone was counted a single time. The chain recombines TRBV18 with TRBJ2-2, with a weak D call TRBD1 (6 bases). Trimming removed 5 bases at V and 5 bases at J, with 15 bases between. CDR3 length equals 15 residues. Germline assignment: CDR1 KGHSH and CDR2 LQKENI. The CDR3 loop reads CASSEDLQGTGELFF. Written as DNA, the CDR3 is TGTGCCAGCTCAGAGGACCTTCAGGGGACCGGGGAGCTGTTTTTT. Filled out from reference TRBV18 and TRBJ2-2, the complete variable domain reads NAGVMQNPRHLVRRRGQEARLRCSPMKGHSHVYWYRQLPEEGLKFMVYLQKENIIDESGMPKERFSAEFPKEGPSILRIQQVVRGDSAAYFCASSEDLQGTGELFFGEGSRLTVL.

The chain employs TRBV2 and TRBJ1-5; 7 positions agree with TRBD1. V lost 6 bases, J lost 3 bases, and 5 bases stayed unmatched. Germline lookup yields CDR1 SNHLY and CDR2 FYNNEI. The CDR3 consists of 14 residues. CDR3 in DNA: TGTGCCAGCAGCCCGGGACAGCCCAATCAGCCCCAGCATTTT. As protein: CASSPGQPNQPQHF.

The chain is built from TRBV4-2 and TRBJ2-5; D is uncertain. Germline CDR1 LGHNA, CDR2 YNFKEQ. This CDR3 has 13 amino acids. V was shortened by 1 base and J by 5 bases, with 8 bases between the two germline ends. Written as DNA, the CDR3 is TGTGCCAGCAGCCAAGTGAGCTGGGAGACCCAGTACTTC. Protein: CASSQVSWETQYF.

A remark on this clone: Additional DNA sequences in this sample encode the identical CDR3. The CDR3 bases are TGCGCCAGCAGCTTGGGGGCCGGAGGGGATAGCAATCAGCCCCAGCATTTT. Amino acid sequence: CASSLGAGGDSNQPQHF. The V call is TRBV5-1, the J call TRBJ1-5; D may be TRBD1 (5 bases). The CDR3 loop spans 17 amino acids. The germline V and J ends were trimmed by 0 bases and 0 bases, with 13 bases remaining between them. Germline V gives CDR1 SGHRS, CDR2 YFSETQ.

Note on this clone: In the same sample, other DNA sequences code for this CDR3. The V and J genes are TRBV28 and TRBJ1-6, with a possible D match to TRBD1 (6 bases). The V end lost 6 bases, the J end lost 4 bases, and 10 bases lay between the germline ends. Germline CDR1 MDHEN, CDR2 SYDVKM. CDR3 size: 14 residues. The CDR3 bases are TGTGCCAGCAGCCCGGACAGTTATAATTCACCCCTCCACTTT. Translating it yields CASSPDSYNSPLHF.

The CDR3 here is CASSWTEETQYF. The CDR3 DNA is TGCGCCAGCAGCTGGACAGAAGAGACCCAGTACTTC. The rearrangement uses TRBV5-1 and TRBJ2-5, with D perhaps matching TRBD1 (6 bases). The CDR3 is 12 amino acids. The germline V and J ends were trimmed by 3 bases and 3 bases, with 6 bases remaining between them. CDR1 and CDR2 (germline): SGHRS, YFSETQ.

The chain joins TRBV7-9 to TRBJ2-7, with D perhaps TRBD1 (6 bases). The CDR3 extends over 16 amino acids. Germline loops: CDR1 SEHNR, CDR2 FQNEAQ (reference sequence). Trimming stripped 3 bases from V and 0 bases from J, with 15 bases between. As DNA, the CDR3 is TGTGCCAGCAGCTTCACAACAGGGACAAACTCCTACGAGCAGTACTTC. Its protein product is CASSFTTGTNSYEQYF.

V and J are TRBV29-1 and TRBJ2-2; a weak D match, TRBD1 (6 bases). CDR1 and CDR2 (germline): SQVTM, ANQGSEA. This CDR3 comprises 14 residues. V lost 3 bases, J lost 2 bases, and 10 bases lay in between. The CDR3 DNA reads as TGCAGCGTTGAGGGGGACACCAACACCGGGGAGCTGTTTTTT. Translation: CSVEGDTNTGELFF.

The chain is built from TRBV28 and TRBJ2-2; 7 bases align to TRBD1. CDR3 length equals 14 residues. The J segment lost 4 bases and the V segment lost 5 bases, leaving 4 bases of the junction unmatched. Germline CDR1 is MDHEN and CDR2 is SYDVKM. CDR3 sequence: CASSAQGSTGELFF. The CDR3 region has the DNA TGTGCCAGCAGTGCACAGGGGAGCACCGGGGAGCTGTTTTTT.

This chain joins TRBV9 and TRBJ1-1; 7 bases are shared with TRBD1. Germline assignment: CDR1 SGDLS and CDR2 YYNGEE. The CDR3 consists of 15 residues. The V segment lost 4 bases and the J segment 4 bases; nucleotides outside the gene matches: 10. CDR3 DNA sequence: TGTGCCAGCAGCCTCCGACAGGGATCGGGCACTGAAGCTTTCTTT. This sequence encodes CASSLRQGSGTEAFF.

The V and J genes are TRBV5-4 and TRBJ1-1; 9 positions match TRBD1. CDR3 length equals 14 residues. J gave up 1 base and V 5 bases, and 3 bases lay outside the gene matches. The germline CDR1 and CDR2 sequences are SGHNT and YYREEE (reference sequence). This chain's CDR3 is CASRTGGANTEAFF. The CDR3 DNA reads TGTGCCAGCAGAACAGGGGGCGCGAACACTGAAGCTTTCTTT.

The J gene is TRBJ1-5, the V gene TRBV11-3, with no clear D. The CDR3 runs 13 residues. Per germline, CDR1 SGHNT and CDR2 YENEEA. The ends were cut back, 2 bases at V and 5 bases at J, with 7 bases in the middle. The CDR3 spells CASSLRRDQPQHF. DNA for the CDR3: TGTGCCAGCAGCTTAAGGAGGGATCAGCCCCAGCATTTT.

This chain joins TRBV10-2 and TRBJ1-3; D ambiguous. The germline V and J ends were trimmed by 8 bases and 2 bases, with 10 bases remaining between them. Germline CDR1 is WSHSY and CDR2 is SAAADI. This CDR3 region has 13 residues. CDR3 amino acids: CASFDNPGNTIYF. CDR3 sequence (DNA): TGCGCCAGCTTTGACAACCCTGGAAACACCATATATTTT.

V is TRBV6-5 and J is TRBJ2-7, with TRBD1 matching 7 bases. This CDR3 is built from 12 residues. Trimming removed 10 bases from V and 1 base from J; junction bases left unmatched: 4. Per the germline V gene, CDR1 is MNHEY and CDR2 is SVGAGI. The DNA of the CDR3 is TGTGCCACCCGGACAGGATCCTACGAGCAGTACTTC. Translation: CATRTGSYEQYF.

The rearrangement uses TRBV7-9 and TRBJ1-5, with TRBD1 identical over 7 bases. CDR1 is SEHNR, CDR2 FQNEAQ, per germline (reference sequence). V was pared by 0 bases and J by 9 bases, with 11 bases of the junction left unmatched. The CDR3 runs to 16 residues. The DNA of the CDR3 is TGTGCCAGCAGCTTAGCGTTTGACAGGGTTGCATCGCCCCAGCATTTT. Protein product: CASSLAFDRVASPQHF.

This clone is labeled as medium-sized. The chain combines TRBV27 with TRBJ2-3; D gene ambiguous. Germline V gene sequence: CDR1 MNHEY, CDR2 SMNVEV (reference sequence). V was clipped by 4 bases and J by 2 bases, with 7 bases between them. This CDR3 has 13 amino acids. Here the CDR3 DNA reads TGTGCCAGCAGTTCAACTTCCACAGATACGCAGTATTTT. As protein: CASSSTSTDTQYF.

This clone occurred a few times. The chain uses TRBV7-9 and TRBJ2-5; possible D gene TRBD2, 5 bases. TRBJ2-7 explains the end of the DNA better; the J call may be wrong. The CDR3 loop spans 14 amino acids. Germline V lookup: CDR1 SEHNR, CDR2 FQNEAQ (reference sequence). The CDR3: CASSFTSYTYEQYF. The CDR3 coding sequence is TGTGCCAGCAGCTTCACTAGTTATACCTACGAGCAGTACTTC.

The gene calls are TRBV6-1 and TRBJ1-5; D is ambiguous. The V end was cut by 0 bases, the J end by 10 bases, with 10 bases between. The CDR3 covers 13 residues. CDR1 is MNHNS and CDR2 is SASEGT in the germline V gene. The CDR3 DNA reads TGTGCCAGCAGTGAAGCGAGGCGTGGACCCCAGCATTTT. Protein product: CASSEARRGPQHF.

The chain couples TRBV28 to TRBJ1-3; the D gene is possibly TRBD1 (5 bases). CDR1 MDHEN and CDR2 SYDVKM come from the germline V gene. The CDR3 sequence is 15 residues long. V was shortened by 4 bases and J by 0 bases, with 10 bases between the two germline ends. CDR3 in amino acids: CASSWGDPSGNTIYF. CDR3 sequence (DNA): TGTGCCAGCAGTTGGGGGGACCCCTCTGGAAACACCATATATTTT.

The DNA of the CDR3 is TGTGCCAGCAGTCGACAGGGAAGTAATGAAAAACTGTTTTTT. Amino acid sequence: CASSRQGSNEKLFF. The V call is TRBV2, the J call TRBJ1-4, with TRBD1 matching 7 bases. V dropped 5 bases and J dropped 4; count of bases not matched to a gene: 4. This CDR3 has 14 residues. Germline CDR1 SNHLY, CDR2 FYNNEI.